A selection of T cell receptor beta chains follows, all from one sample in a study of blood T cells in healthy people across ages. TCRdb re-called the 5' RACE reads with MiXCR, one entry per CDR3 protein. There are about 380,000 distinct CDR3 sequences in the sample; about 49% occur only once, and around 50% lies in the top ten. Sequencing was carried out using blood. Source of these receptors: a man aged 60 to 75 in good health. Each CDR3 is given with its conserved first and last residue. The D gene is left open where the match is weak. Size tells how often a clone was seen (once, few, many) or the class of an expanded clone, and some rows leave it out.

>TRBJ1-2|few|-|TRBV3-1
TGTGCCAGCAGCCCCGGTAAAGTTGGTGGCTACACCTTC
CASSPGKVGGYTF
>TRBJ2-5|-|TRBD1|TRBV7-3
TGTGCCAGCAGCCCCCAGGGGGCGAGACAAGAGACCCAGTACTTC
CASSPQGARQETQYF
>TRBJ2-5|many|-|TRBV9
TGTGCCAGCAGCCCCCGACAGGCCCCGGTCGGAGAGACCCAGTACTTC
CASSPRQAPVGETQYF
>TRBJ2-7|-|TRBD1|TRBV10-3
TGTGCCATCAGCCCTGGGACAGGCTCCTACGAGCAGTACTTC
CAISPGTGSYEQYF
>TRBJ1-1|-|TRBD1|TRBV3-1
TGTGCCAGCAGCCAAGGGAGGGGGCGGAACACTGAAGCTTTCTTT
CASSQGRGRNTEAFF
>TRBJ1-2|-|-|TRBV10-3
TGTGCCATCAGCCCGAGGACACCTAACTATGGCTACACCTTC
CAISPRTPNYGYTF
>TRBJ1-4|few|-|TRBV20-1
TGCAGTGCTAAGGACGTTGGGCCCAGAGAAAAACTGTTTTTT
CSAKDVGPREKLFF
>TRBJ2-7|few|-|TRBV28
TGTGCCAGCACCTTACAATCGGCTCGCGAGCAGTACTTC
CASTLQSAREQYF
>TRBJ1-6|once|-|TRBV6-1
TGTGCCAGCAGTGAATTAGCGGTTTCCAATTCACCCCTCCACTTT
CASSELAVSNSPLHF
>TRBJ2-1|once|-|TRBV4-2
TGTGCCAGCAGCCAGGGTGGATACGAGCAGTTCTTC
CASSQGGYEQFF
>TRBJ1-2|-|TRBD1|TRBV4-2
TGTGCCAGCAGCCAAGATAGGGACAGGGGGCGCTATGGCTACACCTTC
CASSQDRDRGRYGYTF
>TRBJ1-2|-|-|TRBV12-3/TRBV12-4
TGTGCCAGCAGTTTAAGGCAAGATGGCTACACCTTC
CASSLRQDGYTF
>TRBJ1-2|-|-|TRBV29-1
TGCAGCGTTGAGGGCCCGATATCTGGAGGCTACACCTTC
CSVEGPISGGYTF
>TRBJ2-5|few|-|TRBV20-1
TGCAGTGCTAGCACTAGAGCAGAGACCCAGTACTTC
CSASTRAETQYF
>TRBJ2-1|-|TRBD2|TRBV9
TGTGCCAGCAGCGTAGGGACTAGCGGAACCTACAATGAGCAGTTCTTC
CASSVGTSGTYNEQFF
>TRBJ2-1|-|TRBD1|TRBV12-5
TGTGCTAGTGGTCCCGGACAGGGCCCATACAATGAGCAGTTCTTC
CASGPGQGPYNEQFF
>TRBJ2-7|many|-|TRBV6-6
TGTGCCAGCAGTTACGGCCAGGGGTTCTCCTACGAGCAGTACTTC
CASSYGQGFSYEQYF
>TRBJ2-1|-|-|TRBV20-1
TGCAGTGCTAGAGGGGGGGGACAGTCCTACAATGAGCAGTTCTTC
CSARGGGQSYNEQFF
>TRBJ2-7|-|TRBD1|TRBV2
TGTGCCAGCAGTGAAGCGGGCAGGGGGCCTGGGGAGCAGTACTTC
CASSEAGRGPGEQYF
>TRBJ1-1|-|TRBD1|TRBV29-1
TGCAGCGTTGGGGGGGGGACAGGGGGAACTGAAGCTTTCTTT
CSVGGGTGGTEAFF
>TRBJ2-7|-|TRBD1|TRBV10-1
TGCGCCAGCAGTGAGTCTAGGACAGGGGGTATCTACGAGCAGTACTTC
CASSESRTGGIYEQYF
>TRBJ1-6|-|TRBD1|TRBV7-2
TGTGCCAGCAGCCACGACAGGGGGTGGAATTCACCCCTCCACTTT
CASSHDRGWNSPLHF
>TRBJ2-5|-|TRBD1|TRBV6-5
TGTGCCAGCAGTTTGCACCGGGACAGGGGGTTCTCCGCCTCTATAAACGAGACCCAGTACTTC
CASSLHRDRGFSASINETQYF
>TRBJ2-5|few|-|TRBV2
TGTGCCAGCAAAGCCCAGCGGACCCAAGAGACCCAGTACTTC
CASKAQRTQETQYF
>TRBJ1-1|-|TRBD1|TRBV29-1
TGCAGCGCCACGACAGGGGGGAACACTGAAGCTTTCTTT
CSATTGGNTEAFF
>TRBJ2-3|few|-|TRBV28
TGTGCCAGCAGTGCCCCGGTGACAGATACGCAGTATTTT
CASSAPVTDTQYF
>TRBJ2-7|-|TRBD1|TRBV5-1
TGCGCCAGCGCATCCGGTCAGGGGGAGCAGTCCTACGAGCAGTACTTC
CASASGQGEQSYEQYF
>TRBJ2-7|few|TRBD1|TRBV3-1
TGTGCCAGCAGCCGGGGACAGGGGACCTACGAGCAGTACTTC
CASSRGQGTYEQYF
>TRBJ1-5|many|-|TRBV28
TGTGCCAGCAGAGTAACGGGACTCGCCCAGCATTTT
CASRVTGLAQHF
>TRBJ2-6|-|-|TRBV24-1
TGTGCCACCAGTGATGGAGCTTACGGCCGAGGGCCTGGGGCCAACGTCCTGACTTTC
CATSDGAYGRGPGANVLTF
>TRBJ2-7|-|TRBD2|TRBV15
TGTGCCACCAGCAGAGTGCTCGCGACTAGCGTCCCCAATGAGCAGTACTTC
CATSRVLATSVPNEQYF
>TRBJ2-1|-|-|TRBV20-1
TGCAGTGCAAAGGGAGCGGTTGAGGAGCAGTTCTTC
CSAKGAVEEQFF
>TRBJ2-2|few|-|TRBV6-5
TGTGCCAGCAGACCCCAGGCCCGCAAGAACACCGGGGAGCTGTTTTTT
CASRPQARKNTGELFF